This T cell receptor (beta chain) was sequenced for a study of T cells in Graves' hyperthyroidism and ophthalmopathy. The study, taken as a whole, reports: Ophthalmopathy stood apart from stable hyperthyroidism in a 13 V-J model.

The diagnostic basis comprised clinical symptoms, serum thyroxine and TRAb, thyroid ultrasound and orbital computed tomography. The authors obtained PBMCs from over 8 ml of fresh peripheral blood. Amplification yielded TCR beta CDR3 regions, with RNA transcripts as the source. A first-round RT-PCR of the TCR CDR3 used the HTBI primer set. TCRdb redid the calling of the multiplex PCR reads with MiXCR, one entry per CDR3 protein. The sample has around 690,000 distinct CDR3 sequences; 20% to 25% are singletons. The V gene's germline CDR1 is MNHEY and CDR2 SMNVEV (reference sequence). V lost 2 bases and J lost 7, with 12 bases in between. The CDR3 has 14 amino acids. This clonotype has just a few counts. The target antigen is unknown.

The receptor comes from a man in his thirties or forties with Graves' ophthalmopathy. The genes are TRBV27 and TRBJ2-1; a possible D gene is TRBD1 (6 bases). Sequencing input: blood. DNA for the CDR3: TGTGCCAGCAGTTTACTGGGGGCGACGAATGAGCAGTTCTTC. Protein product: CASSLLGATNEQFF.